This is a list of T cell receptor beta chains from one sample in a study of cytomegalovirus exposure and HLA in healthy donors. Some clones are missing from TCRdb's copy, which holds only in-frame ones; the method was immunoSEQ multiplex PCR. The table records fewer than 200,000 clones, roughly four fifths of them present only once. Material: PBMCs. Receptors were obtained from a man aged 60 to 75 in good health and CMV-seronegative. CDR3s include the opening cysteine and the closing phenylalanine or tryptophan. The order of the fields is D gene, J gene, V gene, clone size, CDR3 protein, CDR3 DNA. A D gene is named only where the DNA matches it firmly. Where a row states a size, it is once, few, many or the class of an expanded clone; other rows omit it.

TRBD1 TRBJ2-7 TRBV5-1 NA CASSSGQGGSYEQYF TGCGCCAGCAGCTCCGGACAGGGAGGCTCCTACGAGCAGTACTTC
NA TRBJ2-1 TRBV29-1 few CSGTRTQEQFF TGCAGCGGTACTAGGACTCAAGAGCAGTTCTTC
NA TRBJ1-4 TRBV10-3 NA CAISLEPANEKLFF TGTGCCATCAGTCTTGAACCGGCTAATGAAAAACTGTTTTTT
TRBD1 TRBJ1-1 TRBV5-4 NA CASSLPDRVTEAFF TGTGCCAGCAGCTTACCGGACAGGGTTACTGAAGCTTTCTTT
TRBD1 TRBJ1-4 TRBV7-2 NA CASSRSPTGVGREKLFF TGTGCCAGCAGCCGGAGCCCTACAGGGGTAGGGAGGGAAAAACTGTTTTTT
TRBD1 TRBJ2-7 TRBV6-4 few CASRENRTGRGIKGSYEQYF TGTGCCAGCAGGGAGAACCGAACCGGCAGGGGGATTAAGGGCTCCTACGAGCAGTACTTC
TRBD1 TRBJ2-6 TRBV18 few CASSPIGQGKGANVLTF TGTGCCAGCTCACCGATCGGACAGGGCAAAGGGGCCAACGTCCTGACTTTC
TRBD2 TRBJ2-2 TRBV4-3 NA CASSQAGLAGVLRGGELFF TGCGCCAGCAGCCAAGCGGGACTAGCGGGGGTGCTCCGTGGCGGGGAGCTGTTTTTT
TRBD1 TRBJ2-7 TRBV5-4 NA CASSFGDRGYEQYF TGTGCCAGCAGCTTCGGGGACAGGGGCTACGAGCAGTACTTC
NA TRBJ1-1 TRBV6-5 NA CASSYQPGRLNTEAFF TGTGCCAGCAGTTACCAACCCGGGAGATTGAACACTGAAGCTTTCTTT
NA TRBJ2-2 TRBV4-3 NA CASSPGQNTGELFF TGCGCCAGCAGCCCGGGACAGAACACCGGGGAGCTGTTTTTT
NA TRBJ1-1 TRBV7-9 NA CASTPGGVNTEAFF TGTGCCAGCACCCCGGGAGGGGTGAACACTGAAGCTTTCTTT
TRBD1 TRBJ1-2 TRBV7-8 NA CASSLMAGGHSYGYTF TGTGCCAGCAGCTTAATGGCAGGGGGCCACTCCTATGGCTACACCTTC
NA TRBJ2-3 TRBV11-3 NA CASSFGRAGTDTQYF TGTGCCAGCAGCTTCGGGCGGGCCGGCACAGATACGCAGTATTTT
TRBD2 TRBJ2-2 TRBV6-6 few CASMRSSGDTGELFF TGTGCCAGCATGAGATCTAGCGGGGACACCGGGGAGCTGTTTTTT
TRBD1 TRBJ1-1 TRBV6-4 NA CASSEGRTGGTPPAFF TGTGCCAGCAGCGAGGGTAGGACAGGGGGGACTCCACCAGCTTTCTTT
TRBD1 TRBJ2-5 TRBV29-1 NA CSSRTDRGETQYF TGCAGCTCTCGTACTGACAGGGGAGAGACCCAGTACTTC
NA TRBJ1-2 TRBV9 once CASSVVQSAYTF TGTGCCAGCAGCGTAGTACAGTCAGCTTACACCTTC
TRBD1 TRBJ1-5 TRBV28 once CASSLPGQGEQPQHF TGTGCCAGCAGTTTACCCGGACAGGGAGAACAGCCCCAGCATTTT
TRBD2 TRBJ2-7 TRBV10-2 NA CASIQKRDAAYEQYF TGCGCCAGCATCCAGAAGCGGGATGCTGCCTACGAGCAGTACTTC
TRBD1 TRBJ2-2 TRBV11-3 few CASSTRQGTGELFF TGTGCCAGCAGCACTCGACAGGGAACCGGGGAGCTGTTTTTT
TRBD2 TRBJ2-3 TRBV9 NA CASSVALAGVLGTDTQYF TGTGCCAGCAGCGTAGCACTAGCGGGGGTCCTTGGCACAGATACGCAGTATTTT
TRBD1 TRBJ2-2 TRBV5-4 NA CASSPGQGNTGELFF TGTGCCAGCAGCCCGGGACAGGGCAACACCGGGGAGCTGTTTTTT
TRBD2 TRBJ2-3 TRBV19 NA CASSRLAGDTQYF TGTGCCAGTAGCAGACTAGCCGGCGATACGCAGTATTTT
NA TRBJ1-2 TRBV5-4 NA CASSLGGGYGYTF TGTGCCAGCAGCTTGGGGGGGGGCTATGGCTACACCTTC
NA TRBJ1-2 TRBV30 NA CAWSGTTSNYGYTF TGTGCCTGGAGCGGGACAACCTCTAACTATGGCTACACCTTC
TRBD1 TRBJ1-2 TRBV25-1 NA CASSWTGTNYGYTF TGTGCCAGCAGTTGGACAGGGACGAACTATGGCTACACCTTC
NA TRBJ2-2 TRBV7-2 few CASSFRRAGAGNTGELFF TGTGCCAGCAGCTTCCGGCGCGCGGGGGCCGGGAACACCGGGGAGCTGTTTTTT
NA TRBJ1-5 TRBV7-9 few CSSSLDGGMRPQHF TGTTCCAGCAGCTTAGACGGGGGGATGAGGCCCCAGCATTTT
TRBD2 TRBJ2-3 TRBV7-9 NA CASSPIAGGRTDTQYF TGTGCCAGCAGCCCTATAGCGGGAGGTCGCACAGATACGCAGTATTTT
NA TRBJ1-4 TRBV25-1 NA CASSVQTREKLFF TGTGCCAGCAGTGTGCAGACAAGAGAAAAACTGTTTTTT
TRBD2 TRBJ2-7 TRBV28 NA CASRATSGGIYEQYF TGTGCCAGCAGAGCCACTAGCGGGGGGATCTACGAGCAGTACTTC
NA TRBJ2-3 TRBV30 NA CAWGLGLPTTDTQYF TGTGCCTGGGGTCTTGGACTCCCGACGACAGATACGCAGTATTTT
NA TRBJ1-4 TRBV5-1 NA CASSFQGGREKLFF TGCGCCAGCAGCTTTCAGGGTGGAAGGGAAAAACTGTTTTTT
NA TRBJ2-7 TRBV28 NA CASSFPGMTYEQYF TGTGCCAGCAGTTTCCCAGGGATGACCTACGAGCAGTACTTC
NA TRBJ2-2 TRBV2 NA CASSERRRGGGELFF TGTGCCAGCAGTGAACGGAGGCGGGGCGGCGGGGAGCTGTTTTTT
TRBD2 TRBJ2-7 TRBV2 NA CASSEAGGTPGEQYF TGTGCCAGCAGTGAAGCGGGGGGGACCCCGGGCGAGCAGTACTTC
TRBD2 TRBJ2-1 TRBV7-2 NA CASSPTSGRFYNEQFF TGTGCCAGCAGCCCGACTAGCGGGAGGTTCTACAATGAGCAGTTCTTC
NA TRBJ1-1 TRBV6-5 NA CASRVAPNTEAFF TGTGCCAGCCGGGTGGCTCCGAACACTGAAGCTTTCTTT
TRBD1 TRBJ1-5 TRBV18 NA CASSPDGTANQPQHF TGTGCCAGCTCTCCGGATGGGACAGCTAATCAGCCCCAGCATTTT
TRBD1 TRBJ1-2 TRBV28 NA CASSFQGALVEGYTF TGTGCCAGCAGTTTCCAGGGGGCGCTCGTGGAGGGCTACACCTTC
NA TRBJ2-3 TRBV6-5 NA CASSSPSTDTQYF TGTGCCAGCAGTTCCCCTAGCACAGATACGCAGTATTTT
NA TRBJ2-7 TRBV6-1 NA CASSQDSRSYEQYF TGTGCCAGCAGCCAAGATTCGCGCTCCTACGAGCAGTACTTC
TRBD2 TRBJ2-7 TRBV6-5 NA CASRATSGAQYF TGTGCCAGCAGGGCTACTAGCGGGGCCCAGTACTTC
TRBD1 TRBJ2-5 TRBV28 NA CASSSPTGGEETQYF TGTGCCAGCAGTTCCCCGACAGGGGGCGAAGAGACCCAGTACTTC
TRBD1 TRBJ2-7 TRBV5-4 NA CASSSRTGGDYEQYF TGTGCCAGCAGCTCTAGGACAGGGGGCGACTACGAGCAGTACTTC
NA TRBJ2-3 TRBV7-9 NA CSSSLLSGRIPTDTQYF TGTTCCAGCAGCTTGTTGTCAGGGAGGATCCCTACAGATACGCAGTATTTT
NA TRBJ2-5 TRBV5-6 NA CASSLAQRQRKTQYF TGTGCCAGCAGCTTGGCCCAGCGACAGAGAAAGACCCAGTACTTC
NA TRBJ2-1 TRBV7-2 few CASRKPGSNNEQFF TGTGCCAGCAGAAAACCGGGAAGCAACAATGAGCAGTTCTTC
NA TRBJ2-7 TRBV6-6 NA CASSYYGGGNSYEQYF TGTGCCAGCAGTTATTATGGTGGCGGGAACTCCTACGAGCAGTACTTC
NA TRBJ2-2 TRBV6-5 NA CAHRQVFPSGELFF TGTGCCCACAGGCAGGTATTCCCCTCCGGGGAGCTGTTTTTT
TRBD1 TRBJ2-6 TRBV11-2 NA CASSPGWGQGAGANVLTF TGTGCCAGCAGCCCGGGCTGGGGACAGGGAGCTGGGGCCAACGTCCTGACTTTC
TRBD1 TRBJ1-4 TRBV18 NA CASSRDTGTGGEKLFF TGTGCCAGCTCACGCGACACCGGGACAGGGGGTGAAAAACTGTTTTTT